The 27 T cell receptor beta chains below come from one sample, sequenced in a study of control samples from healthy donors and cancer patients (TCRdb year 2020). The library was prepared using the immunoSEQ multiplex PCR assay. The table was pulled from immuneACCESS by TCRdb, which kept in-frame rearrangements only. Such tables lose some clones; where checked, under half of the loss comes from unresolved V genes, and the rest has no known cause. This sample holds approximately 82,000 clones; approximately 87% were observed only once. About 18% of the sample is held by the ten biggest clonotypes. Sequencing was performed on blood. The source of these receptors is a man aged 50 to 60 in good health.

The V gene is TRBV28, the J gene TRBJ2-1; 14 bases match TRBD2. V lost 5 bases to trimming and J lost 7 bases; unmatched junction nucleotides: 4. The CDR3 length is 15 residues. Germline V gene lookup returns CDR1 MDHEN and CDR2 SYDVKM. CDR3 DNA sequence: TGTGCCAGCAGTCGACTAGCGGGAGGGGGTAATGAGCAGTTCTTC. It codes for CASSRLAGGGNEQFF.

The chain recombines TRBV7-8 with TRBJ2-4, with D tentatively TRBD1 (6 bases). The CDR3 length is 14 residues. Per the germline V gene, CDR1 is SGHVS and CDR2 is FQNEAQ. V lost 9 bases and J lost 3, with 15 bases in between. The CDR3 reads CASGPGTHKNIQYF. CDR3 DNA sequence: TGTGCCAGTGGGCCGGGGACACACAAAAACATTCAGTACTTC.

This clone was counted a single time. V and J are TRBV5-1 and TRBJ2-7; tentatively, D is TRBD1 (6 bases). The length of the CDR3 is 14 residues. V was clipped by 6 bases and J by 3 bases, with 16 bases between them. Germline V lookup: CDR1 SGHRS, CDR2 YFSETQ. As DNA, the CDR3 is TGCGCCAGCACCCCAGGGGCCGCAAACTACGAGCAGTACTTC. This sequence encodes CASTPGAANYEQYF.

This chain connects TRBV6-4 to TRBJ2-3, with 7 positions matching TRBD1. Per the germline V gene, CDR1 is MRHNA and CDR2 is SNTAGT. CDR3 length: 14 residues. The junction had 4 bases not matched to a gene; V was cut back by 5 bases and J by 2 bases. The CDR3 DNA is TGTGCCAGCAGTCTAACAGGGGACACAGATACGCAGTATTTT. Amino acids: CASSLTGDTDTQYF.

This clone turned up a few times. The V gene is TRBV6-5, the J gene TRBJ1-1, with TRBD1 matching over 8 bases. With 4 bases clipped from V and 5 bases from J, the junction kept 3 bases outside the gene matches. Germline V gene sequence: CDR1 MNHEY, CDR2 SVGAGI. CDR3 size: 13 residues. CDR3 protein: CASSFGQGTEAFF. The CDR3 DNA reads TGTGCCAGCAGTTTCGGACAGGGAACTGAAGCTTTCTTT.

The chain couples TRBV5-1 to TRBJ2-7; D remains ambiguous. The CDR3 has 13 residues. Trimming pared 3 bases from V and 2 bases from J, leaving 9 bases between. Germline V lookup: CDR1 SGHRS, CDR2 YFSETQ. The CDR3 reads CASSYNNPYEQYF. The CDR3 bases are TGCGCCAGCAGCTATAACAATCCCTACGAGCAGTACTTC. Full variable domain (rest looked up from reference TRBV5-1 and TRBJ2-7): KAGVTQTPRYLIKTRGQQVTLSCSPISGHRSVSWYQQTPGQGLQFLFEYFSETQRNKGNFPGRFSGRQFSNSRSEMNVSTLELGDSALYLCASSYNNPYEQYFGPGTRLTVT.

The V call is TRBV12-5, the J call TRBJ2-7; tentative D call: TRBD1 (6 bases). This CDR3 comprises 15 residues. The V end lost 4 bases, the J end lost 5 bases, and 18 bases lay between the germline ends. Germline loops: CDR1 LGHNT, CDR2 FRNRAP. The CDR3 sequence: CASGSSRGKSHEQYF. CDR3 sequence (DNA): TGTGCTAGTGGTTCCTCAAGGGGGAAGAGCCACGAGCAGTACTTC.

In regard to this clone: Just one base apart from a much larger clone, this may be a read error. This rearrangement joins TRBV6-5 to TRBJ2-1; D not resolved. The CDR3 loop spans 11 amino acids. V was cut by 2 bases and J by 5 bases, with 1 base left in between. CDR1 is MNHEY, CDR2 SVGAGI, per germline. This chain's CDR3 is CASSYDNEQFF. Written as DNA, the CDR3 is TGTGCCAGCAGTTACGACAATGAGCAGTTCTTC.

The chain links TRBV9 to TRBJ1-5, with 9 nucleotides matching TRBD1. V gave up 3 bases and J gave up 7 bases; unmatched junction bases: 5. The CDR3 sequence is 14 residues long. From germline, CDR1 is SGDLS and CDR2 YYNGEE. The CDR3 DNA follows: TGTGCCAGCAGCGGCGGGACAGGGAACCAGCCCCAGCATTTT. This translates into CASSGGTGNQPQHF.

CDR3 sequence reads: CASTLRGPYNEQFF. As DNA, the CDR3 is TGTGCCAGCACCCTGAGGGGCCCGTACAATGAGCAGTTCTTC. The chain joins TRBV28 to TRBJ2-1; D is perhaps TRBD1 or TRBD2 (5 bases each). The V gene's germline CDR1 is MDHEN and CDR2 SYDVKM. V shed 7 bases and J shed 4 bases, with 14 bases lying between them. This CDR3 comprises 14 residues.

The chain combines TRBV7-9 with TRBJ2-7; no reliable D call. The V gene lost 4 bases and the J gene lost 5 bases, with 6 bases spanning the gap. This CDR3 region has 11 residues. CDR1 SEHNR and CDR2 FQNEAQ come from the germline V gene (reference sequence). This chain's CDR3 is CASSSGNEQYF. CDR3 nucleotides: TGTGCCAGCAGCTCGGGCAACGAGCAGTACTTC.

The table lists this clone with a few counts. This chain joins TRBV7-2 and TRBJ1-2; D remains ambiguous. The CDR3 runs to 15 residues. CDR1 is SGHTA and CDR2 is FQGNSA in the germline V gene. V was clipped by 0 bases and J by 3 bases, with 11 bases between them. The CDR3: CASSLARSVDYGYTF. Here the CDR3 DNA reads TGTGCCAGCAGCTTAGCTCGGTCAGTTGACTATGGCTACACCTTC.

J is TRBJ1-3 and V is TRBV21-1; the table's D call, TRBD1, has no DNA check behind it. TRBV21-1 is flagged as a pseudogene. CDR3 length: 15 amino acids. The CDR3 reads CASSEDSVSGNTIYF. The CDR3 nucleotides read TGTGCCAGCAGCGAGGACAGCGTCTCTGGAAACACCATATATTTT.

The rearrangement uses TRBV5-1 and TRBJ2-4; a possible D gene is TRBD1 (5 bases). Germline assignment: CDR1 SGHRS and CDR2 YFSETQ. Between the trimmed V and J ends, which lost 6 bases and 3 bases, there was a span of 25 bases. The CDR3 loop spans 18 amino acids. Written as DNA, the CDR3 is TGCGCCAGCAACATCAGTCCGACAGCCTGGTCTGACAAAAACATTCAGTACTTC. This gives the protein CASNISPTAWSDKNIQYF.

The J gene is TRBJ2-7, the V gene TRBV28; a possible D gene is TRBD1 (6 bases). The germline V gene encodes CDR1 MDHEN and CDR2 SYDVKM. CDR3 length: 14 amino acids. Trimming shortened V by 5 bases and J by 5 bases, and 16 bases separated the two germline ends. The CDR3 DNA is TGTGCCAGCAGTCTTGACCTCAGGGGCGACGAGCAGTACTTC. This codes for CASSLDLRGDEQYF.

The gene calls are TRBV9 and TRBJ2-1; 11 nucleotides line up with TRBD1. This CDR3 region has 15 residues. Germline CDR1 is SGDLS and CDR2 is YYNGEE. V was clipped by 3 bases and J by 8 bases; unmatched bases: 7. The CDR3 is CASSASGTGGDEQFF. The CDR3 bases are TGTGCCAGCAGCGCATCCGGGACAGGGGGGGATGAGCAGTTCTTC.

The gene calls are TRBV12-3 or TRBV12-4 and TRBJ2-1; D gene unclear. The CDR3 extends over 12 amino acids. V gave up 4 bases and J gave up 7 bases, with 8 bases separating them. The CDR3 region is CASSSLGNEQFF. The DNA for the CDR3 is TGTGCCAGCAGTTCTTTAGGTAATGAGCAGTTCTTC.

This clone was counted a few times. This chain joins TRBV19 and TRBJ1-4; 11 nucleotides align to TRBD1. Unmatched junction bases numbered 14, after V lost 8 bases and J lost 3 bases. Germline-derived CDR1 and CDR2 are LNHDA and SQIVND (reference sequence). The CDR3 is 18 amino acids. Here the CDR3 DNA reads TGTGCCAGTCTCGGACAGGGGGCTAATATTGCGGCTAATGAAAAACTGTTTTTT. Residues: CASLGQGANIAANEKLFF.

This chain links TRBV29-1 with TRBJ2-1; D remains unclear. The V gene's germline CDR1 is SQVTM and CDR2 ANQGSEA. The CDR3 is 13 amino acids. V lost 6 bases, J lost 9 bases, and 18 bases lay in between. CDR3 sequence (DNA): TGCAGCGTCCTCCTTTCGTCCGCCGGTGAGCAGTTCTTC. Translated: CSVLLSSAGEQFF.

The rearrangement joins TRBV18 to TRBJ2-2, with TRBD2 as a possible D gene (7 bases). V lost 5 bases to trimming and J lost 7 bases, with 14 bases between them. The CDR3 covers 14 residues. The V gene's germline CDR1 is KGHSH and CDR2 LQKENI. This chain's CDR3 is CASSKAGHLGELFF. In DNA form, the CDR3 reads TGTGCCAGCTCAAAAGCGGGACATCTCGGGGAGCTGTTTTTT.

The rearrangement links TRBV5-6 to TRBJ1-4; no definite D call. Trimming took 3 bases from V and 8 from J, leaving 17 bases between them. The CDR3 loop spans 15 amino acids. Per germline, CDR1 SGHDT and CDR2 YYEEEE. This chain's CDR3 is CASSSPGGIGEKLFF. In nucleotides, the CDR3 is TGTGCCAGCAGCTCCCCGGGTGGGATAGGGGAAAAACTGTTTTTT.

V gene TRBV7-2 combines with J gene TRBJ1-2; 7 bases align to TRBD1. This CDR3 spans 18 amino acids. Germline V gene data show CDR1 as SGHTA and CDR2 as FQGNSA. The ends lost 0 bases at V and 1 base at J; junction bases unmatched: 11. CDR3 bases: TGTGCCAGCAGCTTAGCGGGAGGCGGGACAGCCTTTAACTATGGCTACACCTTC. It is translated as CASSLAGGGTAFNYGYTF.

V gene TRBV4-1 combines with J gene TRBJ2-5; 7 bases are a match to TRBD1. The CDR3 has 17 amino acids. V shed 0 bases and J 0 bases; nucleotides not matched to a gene: 7. Germline V CDR1 and CDR2: MGHRA, YSYEKL. CDR3: CASSQEYRQGYQETQYF. In nucleotides, the CDR3 is TGCGCCAGCAGCCAAGAGTATCGACAGGGATACCAAGAGACCCAGTACTTC.

The chain recombines TRBV6-2 or TRBV6-3 with TRBJ2-2; D is ambiguous. Trimming took off 2 bases at V and 4 bases at J, with 8 bases between the two ends. The CDR3 loop spans 14 amino acids. Germline V gives CDR1 MNHEY, CDR2 SVGEGT. The CDR3 DNA reads TGTGCCAGCAGTTACACGACCGGCACCGGGGAGCTGTTTTTT. Residues: CASSYTTGTGELFF.

The chain has TRBV2 and TRBJ1-5; a possible D gene is TRBD1 (5 bases). This CDR3 is 13 amino acids long. V lost 8 bases and J lost 6, with 14 bases in between. Germline V CDR1 and CDR2: SNHLY, FYNNEI. As DNA, the CDR3 is TGTGCCAGCGGCCAAGGAGGGGTTCAGCCCCAGCATTTT. Amino acid sequence: CASGQGGVQPQHF.

This clone was seen a few times. The chain has TRBV10-1 and TRBJ2-1, with D unclear. Germline V lookup: CDR1 WNHNN, CDR2 SYGVQD (reference sequence). V was shortened by 0 bases and J by 7 bases, with 7 bases between the two germline ends. The CDR3 covers 13 residues. The CDR3 loop is CASSESVGNEQFF. CDR3 in DNA: TGCGCCAGCAGTGAGTCGGTTGGGAATGAGCAGTTCTTC.

The chain combines TRBV5-4 with TRBJ2-5; D possibly uses TRBD1 or TRBD2 (6 bases each). Per germline, CDR1 SGHNT and CDR2 YYREEE (reference sequence). There are 14 residues in the CDR3. The germline V and J ends were trimmed by 4 bases and 1 base, with 11 bases remaining between them. The CDR3: CASSVGGSQETQYF. As DNA, the CDR3 is TGTGCCAGCAGCGTGGGGGGCTCCCAAGAGACCCAGTACTTC. The variable domain in full, with the rest retrieved from reference TRBV5-4 and TRBJ2-5, is ETGVTQSPTHLIKTRGQQVTLRCSSQSGHNTVSWYQQALGQGPQFIFQYYREEENGRGNFPPRFSGLQFPNYSSELNVNALELDDSALYLCASSVGGSQETQYFGPGTRLLVL.